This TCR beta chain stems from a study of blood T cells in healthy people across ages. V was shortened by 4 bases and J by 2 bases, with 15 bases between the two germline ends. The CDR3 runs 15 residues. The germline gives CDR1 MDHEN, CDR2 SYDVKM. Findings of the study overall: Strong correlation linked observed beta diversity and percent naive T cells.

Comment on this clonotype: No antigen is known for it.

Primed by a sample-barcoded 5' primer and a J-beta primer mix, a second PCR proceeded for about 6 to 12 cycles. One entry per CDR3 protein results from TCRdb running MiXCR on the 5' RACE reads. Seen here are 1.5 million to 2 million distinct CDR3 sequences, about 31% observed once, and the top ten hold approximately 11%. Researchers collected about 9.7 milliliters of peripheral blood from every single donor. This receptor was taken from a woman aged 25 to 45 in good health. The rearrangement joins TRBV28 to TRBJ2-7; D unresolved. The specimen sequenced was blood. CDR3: CASSSPGRDTYEQYF. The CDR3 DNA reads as TGTGCCAGCAGTTCCCCCGGGCGAGACACCTACGAGCAGTACTTC.